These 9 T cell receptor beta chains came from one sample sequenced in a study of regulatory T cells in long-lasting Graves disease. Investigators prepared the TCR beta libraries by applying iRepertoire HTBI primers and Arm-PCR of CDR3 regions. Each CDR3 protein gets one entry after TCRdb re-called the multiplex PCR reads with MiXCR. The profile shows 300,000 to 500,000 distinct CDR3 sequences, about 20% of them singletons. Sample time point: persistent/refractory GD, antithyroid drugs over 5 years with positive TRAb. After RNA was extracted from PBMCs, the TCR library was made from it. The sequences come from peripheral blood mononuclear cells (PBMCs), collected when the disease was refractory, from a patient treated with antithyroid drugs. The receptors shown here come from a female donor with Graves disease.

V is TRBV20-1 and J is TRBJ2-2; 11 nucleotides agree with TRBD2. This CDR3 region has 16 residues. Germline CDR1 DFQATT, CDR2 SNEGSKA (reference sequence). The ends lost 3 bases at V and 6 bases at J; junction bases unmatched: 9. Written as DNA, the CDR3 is TGCAGTGCTAGCCCCAGTAGCGGGAGGGGAGCCGGGGAGCTGTTTTTT. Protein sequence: CSASPSSGRGAGELFF.

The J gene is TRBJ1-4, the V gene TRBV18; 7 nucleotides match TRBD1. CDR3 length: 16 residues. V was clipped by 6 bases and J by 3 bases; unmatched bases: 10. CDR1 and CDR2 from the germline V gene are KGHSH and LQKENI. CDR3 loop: CASSTGQSNPNEKLFF. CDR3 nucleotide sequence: TGTGCCAGCTCTACGGGACAGTCGAATCCTAATGAAAAACTGTTTTTT.

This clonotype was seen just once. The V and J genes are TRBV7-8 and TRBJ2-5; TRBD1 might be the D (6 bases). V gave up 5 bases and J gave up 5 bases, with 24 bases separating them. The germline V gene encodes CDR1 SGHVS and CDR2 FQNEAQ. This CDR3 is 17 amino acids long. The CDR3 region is CASSRFRDRMGHETQYF. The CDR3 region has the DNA TGTGCCAGCAGCCGTTTCCGTGACAGGATGGGCCATGAGACCCAGTACTTC.

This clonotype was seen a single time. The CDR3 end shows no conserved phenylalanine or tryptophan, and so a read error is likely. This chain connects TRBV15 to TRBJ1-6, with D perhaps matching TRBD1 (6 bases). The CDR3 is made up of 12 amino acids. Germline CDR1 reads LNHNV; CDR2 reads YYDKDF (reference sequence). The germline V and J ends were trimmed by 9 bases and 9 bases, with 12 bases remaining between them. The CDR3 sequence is CATARGASPLHL. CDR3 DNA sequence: TGTGCCACAGCCAGGGGAGCTTCACCCCTCCACCTT.

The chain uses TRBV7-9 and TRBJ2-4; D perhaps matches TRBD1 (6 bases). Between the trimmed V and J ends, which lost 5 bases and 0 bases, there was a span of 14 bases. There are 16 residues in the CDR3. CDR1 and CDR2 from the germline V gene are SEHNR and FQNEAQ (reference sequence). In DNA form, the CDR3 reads TGTGCCAGCAGCCCAACCGGGACAATAGCCAAAAACATTCAGTACTTC. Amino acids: CASSPTGTIAKNIQYF.

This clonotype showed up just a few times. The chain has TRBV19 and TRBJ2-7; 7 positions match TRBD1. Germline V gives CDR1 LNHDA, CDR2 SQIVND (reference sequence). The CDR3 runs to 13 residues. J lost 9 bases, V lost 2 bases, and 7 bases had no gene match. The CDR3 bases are TGTGCCAGTAGTATAACCGGGACAGTTGCGCAGTACTTC. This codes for CASSITGTVAQYF.

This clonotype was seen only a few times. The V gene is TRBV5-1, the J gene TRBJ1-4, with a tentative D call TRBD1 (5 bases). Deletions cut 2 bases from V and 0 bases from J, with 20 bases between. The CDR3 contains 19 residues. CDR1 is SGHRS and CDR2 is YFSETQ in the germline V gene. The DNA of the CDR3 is TGCGCCAGCAGCTTTGGGGCAGGACCAGCGTTCTCAACTAATGAAAAACTGTTTTTT. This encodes CASSFGAGPAFSTNEKLFF.

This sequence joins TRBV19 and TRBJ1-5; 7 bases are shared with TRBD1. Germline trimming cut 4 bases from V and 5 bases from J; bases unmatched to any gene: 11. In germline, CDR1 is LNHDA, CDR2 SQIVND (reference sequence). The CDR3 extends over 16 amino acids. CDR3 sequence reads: CASSTALQGSDQPQHF. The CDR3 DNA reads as TGTGCCAGTAGTACAGCATTACAGGGGTCAGATCAGCCCCAGCATTTT.

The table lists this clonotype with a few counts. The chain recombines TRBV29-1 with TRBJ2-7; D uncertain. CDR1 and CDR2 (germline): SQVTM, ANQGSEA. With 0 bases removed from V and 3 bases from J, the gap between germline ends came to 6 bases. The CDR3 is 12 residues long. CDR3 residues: CSVEESSYEQYF. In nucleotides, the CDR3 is TGCAGCGTTGAAGAATCCAGCTACGAGCAGTACTTC.